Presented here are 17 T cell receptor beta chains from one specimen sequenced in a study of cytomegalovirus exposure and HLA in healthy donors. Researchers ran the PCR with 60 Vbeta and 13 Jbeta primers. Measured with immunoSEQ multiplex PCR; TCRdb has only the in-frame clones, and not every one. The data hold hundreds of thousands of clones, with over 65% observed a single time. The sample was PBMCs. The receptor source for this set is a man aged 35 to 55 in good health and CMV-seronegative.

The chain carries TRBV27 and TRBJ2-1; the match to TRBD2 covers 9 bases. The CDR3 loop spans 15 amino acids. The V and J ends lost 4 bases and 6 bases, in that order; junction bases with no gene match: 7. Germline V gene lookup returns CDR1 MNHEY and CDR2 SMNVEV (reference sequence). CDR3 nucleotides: TGTGCCAGCAGTTCCGGCGGGAGGGCCTTCAATGAGCAGTTCTTC. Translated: CASSSGGRAFNEQFF.

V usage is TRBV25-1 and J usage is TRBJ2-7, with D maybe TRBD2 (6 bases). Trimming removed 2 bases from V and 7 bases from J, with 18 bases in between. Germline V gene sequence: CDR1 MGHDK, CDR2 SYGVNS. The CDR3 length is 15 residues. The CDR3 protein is CASSEKGLQGREQYF. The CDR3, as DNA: TGTGCCAGCAGTGAAAAAGGCCTTCAAGGGAGGGAGCAGTACTTC.

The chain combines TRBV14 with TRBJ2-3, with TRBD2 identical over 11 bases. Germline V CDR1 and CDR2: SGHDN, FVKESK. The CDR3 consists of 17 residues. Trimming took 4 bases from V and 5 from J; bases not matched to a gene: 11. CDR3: CASSPWGLAAEGDTQYF. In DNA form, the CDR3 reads TGTGCCAGCAGCCCCTGGGGACTAGCGGCTGAGGGAGATACGCAGTATTTT. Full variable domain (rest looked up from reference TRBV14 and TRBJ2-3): EAGVTQFPSHSVIEKGQTVTLRCDPISGHDNLYWYRRVMGKEIKFLLHFVKESKQDESGMPNNRFLAERTGGTYSTLKVQPAELEDSGVYFCASSPWGLAAEGDTQYFGPGTRLTVL.

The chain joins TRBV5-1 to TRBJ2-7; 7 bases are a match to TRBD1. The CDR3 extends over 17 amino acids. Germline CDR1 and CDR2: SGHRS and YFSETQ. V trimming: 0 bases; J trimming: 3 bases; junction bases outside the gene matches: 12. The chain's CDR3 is CASSLEKNRGTHYEQYF. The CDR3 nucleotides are TGCGCCAGCAGCTTGGAAAAGAACAGGGGAACCCACTACGAGCAGTACTTC.

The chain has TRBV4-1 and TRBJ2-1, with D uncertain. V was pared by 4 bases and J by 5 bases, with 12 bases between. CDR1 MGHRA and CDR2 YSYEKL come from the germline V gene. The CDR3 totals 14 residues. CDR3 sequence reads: CASSPFGLDNEQFF. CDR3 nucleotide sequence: TGCGCCAGCAGCCCTTTCGGTCTTGACAATGAGCAGTTCTTC.

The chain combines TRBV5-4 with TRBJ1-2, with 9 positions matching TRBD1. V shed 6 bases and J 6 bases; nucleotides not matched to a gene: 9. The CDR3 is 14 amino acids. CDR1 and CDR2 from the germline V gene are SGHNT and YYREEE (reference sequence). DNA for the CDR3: TGTGCCAGCACCCAAGACAGGGGGGTAAATGGCTACACCTTC. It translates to CASTQDRGVNGYTF.

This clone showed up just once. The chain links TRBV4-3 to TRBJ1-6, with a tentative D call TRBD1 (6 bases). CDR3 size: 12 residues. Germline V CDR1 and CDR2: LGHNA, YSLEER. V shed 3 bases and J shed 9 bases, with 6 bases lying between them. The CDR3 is CASSQTGSPLHF. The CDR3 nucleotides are TGCGCCAGCAGCCAGACAGGTTCACCCCTCCACTTT.

CDR3 loop: CASSQAGGNSPLHF. CDR3 DNA: TGTGCCAGCAGCCAAGCAGGGGGAAATTCACCCCTCCACTTT. The rearrangement uses TRBV4-2 and TRBJ1-6; TRBD1 aligns across 7 bases. In germline, CDR1 is LGHNA, CDR2 YNFKEQ. This CDR3 is 14 amino acids long. With V trimmed by 1 base and J by 7 bases, 1 base remained unmatched.

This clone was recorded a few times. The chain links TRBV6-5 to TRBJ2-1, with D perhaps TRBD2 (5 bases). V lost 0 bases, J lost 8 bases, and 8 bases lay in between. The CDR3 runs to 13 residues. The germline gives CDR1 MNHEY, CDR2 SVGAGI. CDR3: CASSYSLADEQFF. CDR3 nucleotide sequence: TGTGCCAGCAGTTACTCGCTAGCAGATGAGCAGTTCTTC.

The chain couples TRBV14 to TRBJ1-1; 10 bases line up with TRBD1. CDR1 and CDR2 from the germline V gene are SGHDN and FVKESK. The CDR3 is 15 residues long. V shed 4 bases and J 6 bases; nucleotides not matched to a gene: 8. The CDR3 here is CASSPWTGGIAEAFF. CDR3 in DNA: TGTGCCAGCAGCCCGTGGACAGGGGGGATCGCTGAAGCTTTCTTT.

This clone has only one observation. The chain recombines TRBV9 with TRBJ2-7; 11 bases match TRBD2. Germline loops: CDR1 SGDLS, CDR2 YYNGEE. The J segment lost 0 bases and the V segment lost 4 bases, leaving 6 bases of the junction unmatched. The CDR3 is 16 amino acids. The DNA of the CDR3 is TGTGCCAGCAGCCCGCTAGCGGGAGGCATCTCCTACGAGCAGTACTTC. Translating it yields CASSPLAGGISYEQYF.

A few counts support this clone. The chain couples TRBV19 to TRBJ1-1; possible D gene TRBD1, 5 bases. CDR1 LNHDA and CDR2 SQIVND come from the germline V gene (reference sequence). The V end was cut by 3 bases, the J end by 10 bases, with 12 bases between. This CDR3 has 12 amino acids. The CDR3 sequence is CASSIGQGGAFF. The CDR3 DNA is TGTGCCAGTAGTATCGGGCAGGGAGGAGCTTTCTTT.

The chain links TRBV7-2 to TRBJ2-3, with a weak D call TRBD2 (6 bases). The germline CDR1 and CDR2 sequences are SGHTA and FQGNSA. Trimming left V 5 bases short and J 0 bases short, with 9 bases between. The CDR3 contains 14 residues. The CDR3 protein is CASSTTRSTDTQYF. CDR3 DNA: TGTGCCAGCAGCACGACTAGGAGCACAGATACGCAGTATTTT. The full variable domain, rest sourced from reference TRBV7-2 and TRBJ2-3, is GAGVSQSPSNKVTEKGKDVELRCDPISGHTALYWYRQSLGQGLEFLIYFQGNSAPDKSGLPSDRFSAERTGGSVSTLTIQRTQQEDSAVYLCASSTTRSTDTQYFGPGTRLTVL.

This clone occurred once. The CDR3, as DNA: TGTGCCAGCAGCTTCGAGGCAGTCCCTGAAGCTTTCTTT. Protein product: CASSFEAVPEAFF. This chain joins TRBV7-9 and TRBJ1-1; D remains unclear. With 3 bases removed from V and 6 bases from J, the gap between germline ends came to 11 bases. Germline V gene data show CDR1 as SEHNR and CDR2 as FQNEAQ (reference sequence). The CDR3 spans 13 residues.

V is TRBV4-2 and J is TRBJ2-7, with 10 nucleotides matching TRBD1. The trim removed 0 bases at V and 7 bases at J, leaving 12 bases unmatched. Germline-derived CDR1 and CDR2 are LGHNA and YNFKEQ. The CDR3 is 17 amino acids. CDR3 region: CASSQEGGTGAFLEQYF. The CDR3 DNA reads TGTGCCAGCAGCCAAGAGGGGGGGACAGGGGCATTTCTGGAGCAGTACTTC.

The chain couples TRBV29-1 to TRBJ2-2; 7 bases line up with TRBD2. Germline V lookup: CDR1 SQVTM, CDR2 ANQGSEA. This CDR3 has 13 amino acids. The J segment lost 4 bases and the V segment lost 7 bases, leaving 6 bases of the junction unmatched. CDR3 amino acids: CSASAGVTGELFF. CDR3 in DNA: TGCAGCGCCTCGGCGGGAGTCACCGGGGAGCTGTTTTTT.

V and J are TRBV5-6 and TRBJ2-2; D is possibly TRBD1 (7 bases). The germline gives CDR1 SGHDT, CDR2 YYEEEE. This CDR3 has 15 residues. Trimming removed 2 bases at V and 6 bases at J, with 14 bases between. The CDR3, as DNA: TGTGCCAGCAGCTTACTTCAGGGGGAGGCCGGGGAGCTGTTTTTT. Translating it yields CASSLLQGEAGELFF.